These 24 T cell receptor beta chains share one sample of origin, sequenced in a study of cytomegalovirus exposure and HLA in healthy donors. Produced via immunoSEQ multiplex PCR; TCRdb's table is partial and in-frame only. The sample yields approximately 98,000 clones, more than 90% seen once. The source material was PBMCs. The origin of the receptors is a woman under 30 in good health and CMV-seronegative.

This rearrangement joins TRBV21-1 to TRBJ1-5; whether TRBD1, the table's D call, matches the DNA was not checked. TRBV21-1 constitutes a pseudogene. The CDR3 spans 16 residues. CDR3 DNA sequence: TGTGCCAGCAGCAAACCGGACAGGGGGCTTGTTCAGCCCCAGCATTTT. It codes for CASSKPDRGLVQPQHF.

This chain uses TRBV11-2 with TRBJ2-3; D remains unclear. This CDR3 is built from 14 residues. Germline loops: CDR1 SGHAT, CDR2 FQNNGV. V was shortened by 2 bases and J by 2 bases, with 8 bases between the two germline ends. This chain's CDR3 is CASSLPQNTDTQYF. The CDR3 nucleotides are TGTGCCAGCAGCTTACCACAGAACACAGATACGCAGTATTTT.

The chain uses TRBV29-1 and TRBJ2-2; 9 bases align to TRBD1. The CDR3 totals 15 residues. The trim removed 4 bases at V and 0 bases at J, leaving 3 bases unmatched. Per germline, CDR1 SQVTM and CDR2 ANQGSEA. CDR3 region: CSVGDRVSNTGELFF. Here the CDR3 DNA reads TGCAGCGTTGGGGACAGGGTTTCGAACACCGGGGAGCTGTTTTTT.

The chain carries TRBV4-1 and TRBJ2-7; 8 nucleotides align to TRBD2. Germline CDR1 and CDR2: MGHRA and YSYEKL. V lost 2 bases and J lost 5; bases outside the gene matches: 8. The CDR3 is made up of 15 amino acids. The CDR3 nucleotides are TGCGCCAGCAGCCAACGGGGGGGCTGGTCCGACGAGCAGTACTTC. Translating it yields CASSQRGGWSDEQYF.

The V gene is TRBV9, the J gene TRBJ2-2; the match to TRBD2 covers 8 bases. This CDR3 has 16 amino acids. Germline V gene lookup returns CDR1 SGDLS and CDR2 YYNGEE. V lost 0 bases, J lost 3 bases, and 4 bases stayed unmatched. The CDR3 loop reads CASSVDGGAYTGELFF. The DNA for the CDR3 is TGTGCCAGCAGCGTAGACGGGGGGGCATACACCGGGGAGCTGTTTTTT. The variable domain in full, completed from reference TRBV9 and TRBJ2-2, reads DSGVTQTPKHLITATGQRVTLRCSPRSGDLSVYWYQQSLDQGLQFLIQYYNGEERAKGNILERFSAQQFPDLHSELNLSSLELGDSALYFCASSVDGGAYTGELFFGEGSRLTVL.

The gene calls are TRBV7-6 and TRBJ2-5; D possibly corresponds to TRBD2 (6 bases). V lost 4 bases, J lost 4 bases, and 16 bases lay in between. Germline loops: CDR1 SGHVS, CDR2 FNYEAQ. This CDR3 contains 15 residues. The CDR3 spells CASSSPGGGVETQYF. CDR3 DNA: TGTGCCAGCAGCTCCCCGGGTGGAGGGGTAGAGACCCAGTACTTC. The full variable domain, with the rest looked up from reference TRBV7-6 and TRBJ2-5, is GAGVSQSPRYKVTKRGQDVALRCDPISGHVSLYWYRQALGQGPEFLTYFNYEAQQDKSGLPNDRFSAERPEGSISTLTIQRTEQRDSAMYRCASSSPGGGVETQYFGPGTRLLVL.

This sequence joins TRBV30 and TRBJ2-3, with a tentative D call TRBD1 (5 bases). V shed 4 bases and J shed 1 base, with 15 bases lying between them. The length of the CDR3 is 15 residues. Germline V gives CDR1 GTSNPN, CDR2 SVGIG (reference sequence). Written as DNA, the CDR3 is TGTGCCTGGACCTTGGCAGGGTGGGGCACAGATACGCAGTATTTT. It specifies CAWTLAGWGTDTQYF.

This clone was observed many times. The chain employs TRBV13 and TRBJ1-3; no clear D. Germline V lookup: CDR1 PRHDT, CDR2 FYEKMQ (reference sequence). V dropped 1 base and J dropped 2 bases, with 9 bases sitting between them. CDR3 size: 15 residues. In DNA form, the CDR3 reads TGTGCCAGCAGCTTAGCGGGGTTTGCTGGAAACACCATATATTTT. It codes for CASSLAGFAGNTIYF.

J is TRBJ2-5 and V is TRBV2, with 7 bases fitting TRBD1. From germline, CDR1 is SNHLY and CDR2 FYNNEI. V was pared by 5 bases and J by 0 bases, with 6 bases of the junction left unmatched. This CDR3 contains 15 residues. CDR3 coding DNA: TGTGCCAGCAGTCGACAGGGCTTAAACCAAGAGACCCAGTACTTC. This translates into CASSRQGLNQETQYF. Complete variable domain (other parts from reference TRBV2 and TRBJ2-5): EPEVTQTPSHQVTQMGQEVILRCVPISNHLYFYWYRQILGQKVEFLVSFYNNEISEKSEIFDDQFSVERPDGSNFTLKIRSTKLEDSAMYFCASSRQGLNQETQYFGPGTRLLVL.

The rearrangement joins TRBV19 to TRBJ2-3; D is possibly TRBD1 (6 bases). CDR1 LNHDA and CDR2 SQIVND come from the germline V gene (reference sequence). The germline V and J ends were trimmed by 3 bases and 0 bases, with 13 bases remaining between them. The CDR3 runs to 16 residues. The DNA of the CDR3 is TGTGCCAGTAGTATTTCAGGGGCCACTAGCACAGATACGCAGTATTTT. It encodes CASSISGATSTDTQYF.

Here the CDR3 reads CASSRSWEELLRETQYF. The CDR3 DNA is TGTGCCAGCAGCCGAAGTTGGGAGGAGCTACTTAGGGAGACCCAGTACTTC. The chain employs TRBV5-8 and TRBJ2-5; D may be TRBD2 (6 bases). The V gene lost 4 bases and the J gene lost 5 bases, with 24 bases spanning the gap. CDR1 SGHTS and CDR2 YDEGEE come from the germline V gene. The CDR3 covers 17 residues.

The chain uses TRBV4-1 and TRBJ1-1; no firm D call. CDR3 length equals 14 residues. Per germline, CDR1 MGHRA and CDR2 YSYEKL. V lost 4 bases and J 4 bases, leaving 13 bases between the germline ends. The CDR3 region is CASSPMSGSTEAFF. CDR3 in DNA: TGCGCCAGCAGCCCCATGAGTGGGAGCACTGAAGCTTTCTTT.

V usage is TRBV13 and J usage is TRBJ2-7, with 10 bases fitting TRBD1. Germline trimming cut 0 bases from V and 9 bases from J; bases unmatched to any gene: 8. CDR1 is PRHDT, CDR2 FYEKMQ, per germline (reference sequence). This CDR3 has 15 residues. The CDR3: CASSLGRQGAKGQYF. The DNA of the CDR3 is TGTGCCAGCAGCTTAGGACGACAGGGGGCTAAAGGGCAGTACTTC.

The rearrangement joins TRBV6-6 to TRBJ1-2, with 9 bases fitting TRBD1. The CDR3 consists of 15 residues. Germline trimming cut 2 bases from V and 4 bases from J; bases unmatched to any gene: 5. From germline, CDR1 is MNHNY and CDR2 SVGAGI (reference sequence). CDR3 residues: CASSYEGQGGYGYTF. CDR3 coding DNA: TGTGCCAGCAGTTACGAGGGACAGGGCGGCTATGGCTACACCTTC.

This chain joins TRBV28 and TRBJ2-5; D gene uncertain. The CDR3 loop spans 15 amino acids. Trimming removed 4 bases at V and 4 bases at J, with 16 bases between. Germline V gives CDR1 MDHEN, CDR2 SYDVKM. CDR3 residues: CASSYPSDLLETQYF. The CDR3 nucleotides are TGTGCCAGCAGTTACCCATCAGACTTACTAGAGACCCAGTACTTC.

A remark on this clone: At one of its ends the junction is not consistent with the germline gene, which may arise from a read error. This chain links TRBV19 with TRBJ1-2, with 9 bases that match TRBD1. The CDR3 has 14 amino acids. Looked up from germline, CDR1 is LNHDA and CDR2 is SQIVND (reference sequence). The CDR3 protein is CASTLGTGQGELAF. CDR3 bases: TGTGCCAGTACCCTTGGGACGGGACAGGGTGAGCTCGCCTTC.

The chain carries TRBV6-5 and TRBJ1-1; 7 bases are shared with TRBD1. CDR3 length equals 14 residues. CDR1 and CDR2 from the germline V gene are MNHEY and SVGAGI. The V gene end was trimmed by 5 bases and the J gene end by 3 bases; junction bases not matched to a gene: 6. DNA of the CDR3: TGTGCCAGCAGTGACCGGGACAGAGACACTGAAGCTTTCTTT. Its protein is CASSDRDRDTEAFF.

The chain recombines TRBV9 with TRBJ2-1; D unresolved. Per germline, CDR1 SGDLS and CDR2 YYNGEE. The V and J ends lost 2 bases and 5 bases respectively, with 23 bases between them. The CDR3 is 18 amino acids. The chain's CDR3 is CASSVLGFGPPTDNEQFF. DNA for the CDR3: TGTGCCAGCAGCGTGCTGGGTTTTGGGCCCCCCACCGACAATGAGCAGTTCTTC.

CDR3 coding DNA: TGCGCCAGCAGCCAAGTGAATCCGACAGCAAACTATGGCTACACCTTC. This gives the protein CASSQVNPTANYGYTF. The chain is built from TRBV4-3 and TRBJ1-2, with D maybe TRBD1 (5 bases). Trimming removed 1 base at V and 2 bases at J, with 14 bases between. The germline V gene encodes CDR1 LGHNA and CDR2 YSLEER. The CDR3 extends over 16 amino acids.

The rearrangement links TRBV6-1 to TRBJ1-5, with TRBD1 matching 10 bases. This CDR3 has 16 amino acids. CDR1 is MNHNS, CDR2 SASEGT, per germline. V lost 2 bases, J lost 6 bases, and 7 bases stayed unmatched. The CDR3 loop is CASSETLTGGSQPQHF. CDR3 coding DNA: TGTGCCAGCAGTGAAACTCTGACAGGGGGCAGTCAGCCCCAGCATTTT.

The J gene is TRBJ1-5, the V gene TRBV4-1; D gene ambiguous. The germline V and J ends were trimmed by 0 bases and 0 bases, with 21 bases remaining between them. Germline CDR1 and CDR2: MGHRA and YSYEKL. CDR3 length: 20 amino acids. This chain's CDR3 is CASSQDYFGAGPYSNQPQHF. The CDR3 DNA reads as TGCGCCAGCAGCCAAGATTATTTCGGTGCAGGCCCGTATAGCAATCAGCCCCAGCATTTT.

The chain is built from TRBV7-9 and TRBJ2-4; 10 bases agree with TRBD1. This CDR3 is built from 16 residues. Looked up from germline, CDR1 is SEHNR and CDR2 is FQNEAQ (reference sequence). V shed 5 bases and J 3 bases; nucleotides not matched to a gene: 7. The CDR3: CASSGWTGGDKNIQYF. In nucleotides, the CDR3 is TGTGCCAGCAGCGGATGGACAGGGGGGGACAAAAACATTCAGTACTTC.

The rearrangement links TRBV4-1 to TRBJ1-4; 7 bases line up with TRBD1. This CDR3 spans 16 amino acids. The V gene end was trimmed by 3 bases and the J gene end by 10 bases; junction bases not matched to a gene: 14. Per germline, CDR1 MGHRA and CDR2 YSYEKL. The DNA for the CDR3 is TGCGCCAGCAGCCATGCACTCGACAGGGCGATTGGAAAACTGTTTTTT. This encodes CASSHALDRAIGKLFF.

The CDR3 nucleotides read TGTGCCAGCAGCGGAACTAGGCTCTCGAGCTCCTACGAGCAGTACTTC. Translated, it gives CASSGTRLSSSYEQYF. This sequence joins TRBV5-6 and TRBJ2-7; D is possibly TRBD2 (5 bases). The V end was cut by 4 bases, the J end by 0 bases, with 17 bases between. CDR3 length: 16 amino acids. CDR1 SGHDT and CDR2 YYEEEE come from the germline V gene.